A selection of T cell receptor beta chains follows, all from one sample in a study of T cells in Graves' hyperthyroidism and ophthalmopathy. TCRdb re-called the multiplex PCR reads through MiXCR, storing one row per CDR3 protein. The table has approximately 400,000 distinct CDR3 sequences, about 15% seen once. Material: blood. The source of these receptors is a woman aged 18-30 years with Graves' hyperthyroidism. Both conserved end residues are part of each CDR3. Fields, in order: J gene, V gene, clone size, D gene, CDR3 DNA, CDR3 protein. A D gene is named only where the DNA matches it firmly. Clone size appears in some rows only: once, few, many, or a class for an expanded clone.

J: TRBJ1-2; V: TRBV6-5; size: few; D: NA; DNA: TGTGCCAGCTGTTCGGGTGGGGAAGACTATGGCTACACCTTC; CDR3: CASCSGGEDYGYTF
J: TRBJ2-1; V: TRBV6-4; size: few; D: NA; DNA: TGTGCCAGCAGTGACAGGGGGTTAGGCAATGAGCAGTTCTTC; CDR3: CASSDRGLGNEQFF
J: TRBJ1-4; V: TRBV5-8; size: NA; D: NA; DNA: TGTGCCACCCCCTCCGGGGCATGGGAAAAACTGTTTTTT; CDR3: CATPSGAWEKLFF
J: TRBJ1-1; V: TRBV3-1; size: NA; D: NA; DNA: TGTGCCAGCAGCCAAGAGTTAGCCACCAAAGCTTTCTTT; CDR3: CASSQELATKAFF
J: TRBJ1-2; V: TRBV5-1; size: NA; D: TRBD1; DNA: TGCGCCAGCAGCCCGCACCCATCGGACAGGGGAATTTTTGCTGGCTACACCTTC; CDR3: CASSPHPSDRGIFAGYTF
J: TRBJ2-5; V: TRBV7-2; size: many; D: NA; DNA: TGTGCCAGCAGCTTAGACGGCCTCTGGACCCAGTACTTC; CDR3: CASSLDGLWTQYF
J: TRBJ2-1; V: TRBV7-3; size: many; D: TRBD1; DNA: TGTGCCAGCAGCTTAGGACAGGGCCCCCCGCACAATGAGCAGTTCTTC; CDR3: CASSLGQGPPHNEQFF
J: TRBJ1-6; V: TRBV10-2; size: NA; D: NA; DNA: TGCGCCAGCAGTGATCCCAATTCACCCCTCCACTTT; CDR3: CASSDPNSPLHF
J: TRBJ2-3; V: TRBV18; size: NA; D: TRBD2; DNA: TGTGCCAGCTCATATCCAGCGGGGGGGCCAGATACGCAGTATTTT; CDR3: CASSYPAGGPDTQYF
J: TRBJ2-1; V: TRBV9; size: many; D: NA; DNA: TGTGCCAGCAGCCCAGGACACCTTTACAATGAGCAGTTCTTC; CDR3: CASSPGHLYNEQFF
J: TRBJ1-4; V: TRBV20-1; size: few; D: NA; DNA: TGCAGTGCTAGAGACGGAATCGCCTTGAGGGGTGAAAAACTGTTTTTT; CDR3: CSARDGIALRGEKLFF
J: TRBJ2-5; V: TRBV30; size: many; D: TRBD2; DNA: TGTGCCTGGAGTGACTGGACTAGCGGGAAAGAGACCCAGTACTTC; CDR3: CAWSDWTSGKETQYF
J: TRBJ2-1; V: TRBV7-9; size: many; D: NA; DNA: TGTGCCAGCAGCGCGAACCGGGAGTTGAATGAGCAGTTCTTC; CDR3: CASSANRELNEQFF
J: TRBJ2-2; V: TRBV6-2/TRBV6-3; size: many; D: TRBD2; DNA: TGTGCCAGCAGTTACGGACTAGCGGGGGCCAACACCGGGGAGCTGTTTTTT; CDR3: CASSYGLAGANTGELFF
J: TRBJ2-3; V: TRBV5-1; size: NA; D: TRBD1; DNA: TGCGCCAGCAGCTTGGCCGGGACAGGGGGTGGTGATACGCAGTATTTT; CDR3: CASSLAGTGGGDTQYF
J: TRBJ1-5; V: TRBV6-1; size: NA; D: TRBD1; DNA: TGTGCCAGCAGCGGACAGGCAGGACAGCCCCAGCATTTT; CDR3: CASSGQAGQPQHF
J: TRBJ2-7; V: TRBV6-1; size: few; D: TRBD1; DNA: TGTGCCAGCAGTGCTAGAGACAGGGGTGGTACGAGCAGTAAGAGACAGGGGTGGTACGAGCAGTACTTC; CDR3: CASSARDRGGTSSKRQGWYEQYF
J: TRBJ2-3; V: TRBV11-2; size: many; D: TRBD2; DNA: TGTGCCAGCAGCTTACGTAGCGGGAGGGAAACAGATACGCAGTATTTT; CDR3: CASSLRSGRETDTQYF
J: TRBJ2-1; V: TRBV12-3/TRBV12-4; size: NA; D: TRBD1; DNA: TGTGCCAGCAGTTTAGCGCAGGGGGCGGGTGAGCAGTTCTTC; CDR3: CASSLAQGAGEQFF
J: TRBJ2-3; V: TRBV6-2/TRBV6-3; size: many; D: NA; DNA: TGTGCCAGCAGTTACTCACCCGAGAGCACAGATACGCAGTATTTT; CDR3: CASSYSPESTDTQYF
J: TRBJ1-1; V: TRBV5-1; size: many; D: NA; DNA: TGCGCCAGCAGCTTTGGGGGGTTGGGTAACACTGAAGCTTTCTTT; CDR3: CASSFGGLGNTEAFF
J: TRBJ2-5; V: TRBV7-9; size: NA; D: TRBD1; DNA: TGTGCCAGCAGCACTGGGACAGGGGGCACACGAGAGACCCAGTACTTC; CDR3: CASSTGTGGTRETQYF
J: TRBJ2-4; V: TRBV4-1; size: few; D: TRBD1; DNA: TGCGCCAGCAGCCAATTCGGGACAGACTTGGGGAACATTCAGTACTTC; CDR3: CASSQFGTDLGNIQYF
J: TRBJ1-4; V: TRBV5-1; size: many; D: NA; DNA: TGCGCCAGCACTTCGTCGCCTTCAGGACTTGGTGAAAAACTGTTTTTT; CDR3: CASTSSPSGLGEKLFF
J: TRBJ2-2; V: TRBV18; size: NA; D: TRBD1; DNA: TGTGCCAGCTCATCTGACAGGGTCGCGAACACCGGGGAGCTGTTTTTT; CDR3: CASSSDRVANTGELFF
J: TRBJ2-3; V: TRBV27; size: many; D: TRBD1; DNA: TGTGCCAGCAGGGCAGGGGGTAAAGATACGCAGTATTTT; CDR3: CASRAGGKDTQYF
J: TRBJ2-5; V: TRBV6-9; size: NA; D: TRBD2; DNA: TGTGCCAGCAGTTTGGGGGGGGGAGGCCAAGAGACCCAGTACTTC; CDR3: CASSLGGGGQETQYF
J: TRBJ1-6; V: TRBV12-3/TRBV12-4; size: NA; D: NA; DNA: TGTGCCAGCAGTTTAACAGACTATAATTCACCCCTCCACTTT; CDR3: CASSLTDYNSPLHF
J: TRBJ2-5; V: TRBV7-8; size: many; D: NA; DNA: TGTGCCAGCAGCTTAGACTACACCCAAGAGACCCAGTACTTC; CDR3: CASSLDYTQETQYF